A single sample gave rise to the 9 T cell receptor beta chains below, sequenced in a study of a mutant IDH1 vaccine in newly diagnosed glioma. Libraries were prepared by immunoSEQ multiplex PCR; TCRdb keeps only in-frame clonotypes and omits some of them. The table shows fewer than 95,000 clones, with 75% to 85% occurring only once. This sample's time point: week 47, end of study. A 20-mer mutant IDH1 peptide at 300 ug was injected subcutaneously with topical imiquimod. Their antigen targets remain unknown. Sequenced material: PBMCs, taken from a glioma patient whose treatment included an IDH1 peptide vaccine. The receptor set was obtained from a man between 35 and 55 years old with glioma.

The chain has TRBV29-1 and TRBJ2-7; D is unresolved. Germline CDR1 reads SQVTM; CDR2 reads ANQGSEA. CDR3 length equals 15 residues. The V gene lost 2 bases and the J gene lost 2 bases, with 16 bases spanning the gap. CDR3 nucleotide sequence: TGCAGCGTTGAAACCGTGCAAGGTTTTACCTACGAGCAGTACTTC. Translated: CSVETVQGFTYEQYF.

The gene calls are TRBV4-3 and TRBJ2-3; D is undetermined. The CDR3 length is 15 residues. Trimming removed 0 bases at V and 7 bases at J, with 14 bases between. Germline CDR1 and CDR2: LGHNA and YSLEER. The CDR3 DNA reads as TGCGCCAGCAGCCAAGAACGCGAATTTGGGTATACGCAGTATTTT. Its protein is CASSQEREFGYTQYF.

This sequence joins TRBV7-8 and TRBJ2-3, with 10 bases fitting TRBD1. With 1 base clipped from V and 7 bases from J, the junction kept 5 bases outside the gene matches. In germline, CDR1 is SGHVS, CDR2 FQNEAQ. CDR3 length: 15 residues. The CDR3, as DNA: TGTGCCAGCAGCTTAGGACAGGGGGCGACGAATACGCAGTATTTT. Encoded protein: CASSLGQGATNTQYF.

The rearrangement uses TRBV18 and TRBJ2-5, with 14 bases matching TRBD2. TRBJ2-7 matches the DNA end more closely, so the J call is doubtful. Looked up from germline, CDR1 is KGHSH and CDR2 is LQKENI. The CDR3 consists of 15 residues. CDR3 in DNA: TGTGCCAGCTCATCCGGACTAGCGGGAGGCAACGAGCAGTACTTC. It specifies CASSSGLAGGNEQYF.

The rearrangement uses TRBV10-1 and TRBJ2-1; tentatively, D is TRBD2 (6 bases). The V end lost 2 bases, the J end lost 4 bases, and 21 bases lay between the germline ends. This CDR3 contains 18 residues. Germline V gene lookup returns CDR1 WNHNN and CDR2 SYGVQD (reference sequence). The CDR3 bases are TGCGCCAGCAGTGAGGCCTCTTCGGGAGACGGCTATTACAATGAGCAGTTCTTC. Translation gives CASSEASSGDGYYNEQFF.

The chain combines TRBV30 with TRBJ2-3; 8 nucleotides align to TRBD2. J lost 1 base, V lost 7 bases, and 4 bases had no gene match. Germline CDR1 GTSNPN, CDR2 SVGIG (reference sequence). The CDR3 covers 13 residues. The chain's CDR3 is CASTGGGTDTQYF. As DNA, the CDR3 is TGTGCCTCGACGGGGGGGGGCACAGATACGCAGTATTTT.

V usage is TRBV5-4 and J usage is TRBJ2-2, with 9 bases identical to TRBD2. The trim removed 4 bases at V and 5 bases at J, leaving 6 bases unmatched. There are 15 residues in the CDR3. The germline gives CDR1 SGHNT, CDR2 YYREEE (reference sequence). CDR3: CASSIGLARTGELFF. The CDR3 region has the DNA TGTGCCAGCAGCATCGGACTAGCGAGAACCGGGGAGCTGTTTTTT.

This clone was detected only once. CDR3 residues: CASTTGSPNSPLHF. In DNA form, the CDR3 reads TGTGCCAGCACGACAGGGTCTCCTAATTCACCCCTCCACTTT. The chain uses TRBV2 and TRBJ1-6, with 7 bases lining up with TRBD1. The CDR3 extends over 14 amino acids. The germline V gene has CDR1 SNHLY and CDR2 FYNNEI. J gave up 6 bases and V 7 bases, and 6 bases lay outside the gene matches. Together with reference TRBV2 and TRBJ1-6, the CDR3 gives the full variable domain: EPEVTQTPSHQVTQMGQEVILRCVPISNHLYFYWYRQILGQKVEFLVSFYNNEISEKSEIFDDQFSVERPDGSNFTLKIRSTKLEDSAMYFCASTTGSPNSPLHFGNGTRLTVT.

The chain combines TRBV6-6 with TRBJ2-4, with D possibly TRBD1 on 6 matching bases. Per the germline V gene, CDR1 is MNHNY and CDR2 is SVGAGI (reference sequence). This CDR3 is built from 14 residues. V lost 7 bases, J lost 0 bases, and 10 bases lay in between. CDR3 sequence reads: CASKTGLAKNIQYF. Written as DNA, the CDR3 is TGTGCCAGCAAGACAGGTTTAGCCAAAAACATTCAGTACTTC.